The rows below give T cell receptor beta chains drawn from one sample of a study of vaccination and CD4 T cells after COVID-19. Their specific antigens are unknown. TCRdb passed the PCR reads through MiXCR, listing each CDR3 protein once. The sample lists approximately 17,000 distinct CDR3 sequences; 57% were seen once. Sequencing was performed on CD4+ T cells from blood, cultured in vitro. Every receptor here comes from a human donor who had recovered from COVID-19. CDR3s include the opening cysteine and the closing phenylalanine or tryptophan. Fields, in order: clone size, J gene, CDR3 length, V gene, CDR3 protein. Clone size is stated in some rows and not others, as once, few, many or a class when expanded.

clone size: few; J gene: TRBJ2-1; CDR3 length: 14; V gene: TRBV30; CDR3 protein: CASRGSGPYNEQFF
clone size: few; J gene: TRBJ1-1; CDR3 length: 15; V gene: TRBV24-1; CDR3 protein: CATSDTGQGNTEAFF
clone size: .; J gene: TRBJ2-7; CDR3 length: 15; V gene: TRBV6-5; CDR3 protein: CASSYSEGAEYEQYF
clone size: .; J gene: TRBJ2-4; CDR3 length: 15; V gene: TRBV7-8; CDR3 protein: CASSRRREVGDIQYF
clone size: few; J gene: TRBJ1-2; CDR3 length: 11; V gene: TRBV20-1; CDR3 protein: CSAYRRNGYTF
clone size: once; J gene: TRBJ2-7; CDR3 length: 14; V gene: TRBV7-9; CDR3 protein: CASSLLAGGYEQYF
clone size: .; J gene: TRBJ2-3; CDR3 length: 14; V gene: TRBV6-4; CDR3 protein: CASSKGLSTDTQYF
clone size: few; J gene: TRBJ1-1; CDR3 length: 12; V gene: TRBV4-1; CDR3 protein: CASRQMNTEAFF
clone size: few; J gene: TRBJ2-2; CDR3 length: 16; V gene: TRBV10-3; CDR3 protein: CVISISGTGLTGELFF
clone size: large; J gene: TRBJ1-2; CDR3 length: 14; V gene: TRBV10-3; CDR3 protein: CAIKTGSTNYGYTF
clone size: .; J gene: TRBJ2-1; CDR3 length: 16; V gene: TRBV4-2; CDR3 protein: CASSQERLAPRNEQFF
clone size: .; J gene: TRBJ1-1; CDR3 length: 14; V gene: TRBV7-9; CDR3 protein: CASSPGTENTEAFF